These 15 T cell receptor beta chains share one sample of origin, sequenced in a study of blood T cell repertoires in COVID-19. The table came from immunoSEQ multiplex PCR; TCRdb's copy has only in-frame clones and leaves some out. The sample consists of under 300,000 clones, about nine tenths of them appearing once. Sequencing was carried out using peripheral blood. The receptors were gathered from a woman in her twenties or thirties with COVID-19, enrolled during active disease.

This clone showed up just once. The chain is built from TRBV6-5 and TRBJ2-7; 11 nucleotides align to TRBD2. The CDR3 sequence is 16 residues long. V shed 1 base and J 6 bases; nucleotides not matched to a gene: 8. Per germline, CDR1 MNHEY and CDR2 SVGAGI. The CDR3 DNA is TGTGCCAGCAGTTACTTCTTTACTAGCGGGGGAGGCGAGCAGTACTTC. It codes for CASSYFFTSGGGEQYF.

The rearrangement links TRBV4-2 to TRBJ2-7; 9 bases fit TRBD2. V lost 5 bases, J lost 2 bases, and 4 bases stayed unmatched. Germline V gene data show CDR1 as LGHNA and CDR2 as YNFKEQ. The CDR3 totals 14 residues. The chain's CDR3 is CASSSQRGAYEQYF. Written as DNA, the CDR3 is TGTGCCAGCAGCAGCCAGCGGGGGGCCTACGAGCAGTACTTC.

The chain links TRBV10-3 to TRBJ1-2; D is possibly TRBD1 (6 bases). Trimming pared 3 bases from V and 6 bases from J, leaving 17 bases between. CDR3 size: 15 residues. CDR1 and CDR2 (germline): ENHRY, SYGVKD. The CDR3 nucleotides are TGTGCCATCAGTGACCCGAACAGGGAGGGTAATGGCTACACCTTC. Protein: CAISDPNREGNGYTF.

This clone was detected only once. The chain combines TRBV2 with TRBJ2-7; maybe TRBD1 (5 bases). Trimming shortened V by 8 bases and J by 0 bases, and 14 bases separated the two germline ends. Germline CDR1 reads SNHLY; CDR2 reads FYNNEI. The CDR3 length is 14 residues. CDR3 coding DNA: TGTGCCAGCGGGGCTCCCGAAAACTCCTACGAGCAGTACTTC. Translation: CASGAPENSYEQYF.

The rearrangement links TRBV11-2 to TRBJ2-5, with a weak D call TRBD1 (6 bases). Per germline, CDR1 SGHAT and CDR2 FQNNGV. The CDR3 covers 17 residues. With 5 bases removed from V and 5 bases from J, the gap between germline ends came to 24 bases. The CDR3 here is CASSPILDRGLRETQYF. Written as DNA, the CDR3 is TGTGCCAGCAGCCCCATCTTGGACAGAGGACTTAGGGAGACCCAGTACTTC.

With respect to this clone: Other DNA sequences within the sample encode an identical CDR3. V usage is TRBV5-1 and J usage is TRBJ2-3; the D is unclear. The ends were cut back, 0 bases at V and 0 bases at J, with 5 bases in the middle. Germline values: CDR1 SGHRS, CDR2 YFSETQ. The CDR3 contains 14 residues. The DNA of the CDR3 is TGCGCCAGCAGCTTGGCCTTAAGCACAGATACGCAGTATTTT. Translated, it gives CASSLALSTDTQYF.

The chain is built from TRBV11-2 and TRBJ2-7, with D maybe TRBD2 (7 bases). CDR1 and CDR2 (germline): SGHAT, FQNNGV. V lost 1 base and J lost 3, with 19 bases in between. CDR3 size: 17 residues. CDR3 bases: TGTGCCAGCAGCTTAGGGGGAGGGGGGCTAGCGGACTACGAGCAGTACTTC. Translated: CASSLGGGGLADYEQYF.

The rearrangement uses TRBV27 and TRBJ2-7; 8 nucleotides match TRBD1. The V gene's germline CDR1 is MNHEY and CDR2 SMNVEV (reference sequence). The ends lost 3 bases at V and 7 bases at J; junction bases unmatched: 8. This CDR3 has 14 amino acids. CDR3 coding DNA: TGTGCCAGCAGTTTTAGCAGGGGGCAAGGAGAGCAGTACTTC. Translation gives CASSFSRGQGEQYF.

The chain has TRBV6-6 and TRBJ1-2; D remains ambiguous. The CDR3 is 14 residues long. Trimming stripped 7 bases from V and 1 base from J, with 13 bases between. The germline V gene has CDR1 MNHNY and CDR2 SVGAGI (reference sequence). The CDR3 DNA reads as TGTGCCAGCACGCCCGACGGGAGTAACTATGGCTACACCTTC. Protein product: CASTPDGSNYGYTF.

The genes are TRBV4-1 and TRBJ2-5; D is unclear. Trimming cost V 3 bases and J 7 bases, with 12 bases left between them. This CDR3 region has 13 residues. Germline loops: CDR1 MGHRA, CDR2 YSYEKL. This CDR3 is CASSQNARRTQYF. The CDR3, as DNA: TGCGCCAGCAGCCAGAACGCGAGGAGGACCCAGTACTTC.

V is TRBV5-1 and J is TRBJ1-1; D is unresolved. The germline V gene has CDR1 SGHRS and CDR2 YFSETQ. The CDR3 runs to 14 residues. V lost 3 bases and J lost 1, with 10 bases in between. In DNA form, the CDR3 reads TGCGCCAGCAGCTCCAATTCAGGGAACACTGAAGCTTTCTTT. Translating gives CASSSNSGNTEAFF.

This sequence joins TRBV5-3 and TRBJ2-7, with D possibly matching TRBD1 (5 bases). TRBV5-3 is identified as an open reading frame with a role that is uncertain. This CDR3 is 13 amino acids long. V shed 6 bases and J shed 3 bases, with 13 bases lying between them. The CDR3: CARKGRVIYEQYF. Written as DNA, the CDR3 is TGTGCCAGAAAGGGCAGGGTTATCTACGAGCAGTACTTC.

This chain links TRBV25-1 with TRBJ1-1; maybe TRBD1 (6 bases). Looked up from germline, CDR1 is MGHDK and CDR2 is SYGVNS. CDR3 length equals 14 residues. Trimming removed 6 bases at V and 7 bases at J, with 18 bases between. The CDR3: CASSSNRDNVEAFF. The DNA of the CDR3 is TGTGCCAGCAGCTCTAACCGGGACAATGTTGAAGCTTTCTTT.

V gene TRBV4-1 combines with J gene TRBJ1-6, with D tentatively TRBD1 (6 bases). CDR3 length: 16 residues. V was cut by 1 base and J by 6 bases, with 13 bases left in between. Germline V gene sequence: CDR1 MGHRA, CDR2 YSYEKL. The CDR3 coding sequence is TGCGCCAGCAGCCAAGTCGGGCAGGGGCCTAATTCACCCCTCCACTTT. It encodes CASSQVGQGPNSPLHF.

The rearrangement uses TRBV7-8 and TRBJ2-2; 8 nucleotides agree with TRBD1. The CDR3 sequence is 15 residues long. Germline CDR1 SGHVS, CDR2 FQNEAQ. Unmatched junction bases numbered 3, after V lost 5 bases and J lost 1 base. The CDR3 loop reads CASSRDRRNTGELFF. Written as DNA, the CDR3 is TGTGCCAGCAGCAGGGACAGGCGGAACACCGGGGAGCTGTTTTTT.